Each of the 5 T cell receptor beta chains below was sequenced from the same sample in a study of shared clonotypes between healthy human individuals. Sequencing used immunoSEQ multiplex PCR; TCRdb keeps in-frame clones, though not all of them. The repertoire includes roughly 1 million clones, about 80% of them detected once, and approximately 1.5% sits in the top ten. The material sequenced was memory CD4+ T cells sorted from blood. Subset specified: CD45RA-negative fraction. The source of these receptors is a man aged 18 to 35 in good health.

V gene TRBV19 combines with J gene TRBJ1-1; a weak D match, TRBD1 (6 bases). Trimming stripped 7 bases from V and 5 bases from J, with 11 bases between. The germline gives CDR1 LNHDA, CDR2 SQIVND (reference sequence). The CDR3 covers 12 residues. CDR3 amino acids: CASTQGWTEAFF. As DNA, the CDR3 is TGTGCCAGTACGCAGGGGTGGACTGAAGCTTTCTTT. Using reference TRBV19 and TRBJ1-1 for the parts outside the CDR3, the full variable domain is DGGITQSPKYLFRKEGQNVTLSCEQNLNHDAMYWYRQDPGQGLRLIYYSQIVNDFQKGDIAEGYSVSREKKESFPLTVTSAQKNPTAFYLCASTQGWTEAFFGQGTRLTVV.

The chain couples TRBV2 to TRBJ1-5, with 8 bases matching TRBD1. From germline, CDR1 is SNHLY and CDR2 FYNNEI. V trimming: 4 bases; J trimming: 2 bases; junction bases outside the gene matches: 4. This CDR3 has 15 residues. For the CDR3, the DNA is TGTGCCAGCAGTGGGAAGGACAGGGGCAATCAGCCCCAGCATTTT. It codes for CASSGKDRGNQPQHF.

This chain's CDR3 is CASSLRGRGGHSNQPQHF. The CDR3 DNA is TGTGCCAGCAGTTTAAGGGGCAGGGGGGGTCATAGCAATCAGCCCCAGCATTTT. The chain carries TRBV27 and TRBJ1-5, with TRBD1 matching over 7 bases. The CDR3 runs 18 residues. J was trimmed by 0 bases and V by 2 bases; bases with no gene match: 10. Germline CDR1 reads MNHEY; CDR2 reads SMNVEV (reference sequence).

V is TRBV28 and J is TRBJ1-2; possibly TRBD1 for D (5 bases). Trimming shortened V by 6 bases and J by 4 bases, and 15 bases separated the two germline ends. The CDR3 length is 14 residues. CDR1 MDHEN and CDR2 SYDVKM come from the germline V gene. CDR3 region: CASSSTIGGYGYTF. CDR3 coding DNA: TGTGCCAGCAGCTCTACTATTGGGGGCTATGGCTACACCTTC.

A note on this clone: Other DNA sequences in the same sample also yield this CDR3. The gene calls are TRBV5-1 and TRBJ2-5; 9 bases fit TRBD1. CDR1 is SGHRS, CDR2 YFSETQ, per germline. The CDR3 covers 15 residues. The junction had 9 bases not matched to a gene; V was cut back by 4 bases and J by 5 bases. DNA of the CDR3: TGCGCCAGCAGCCGCAACACAGGGGGCGATGAGACCCAGTACTTC. This gives the protein CASSRNTGGDETQYF.